This TCR beta chain was captured in a study of T-cell memory formation after mild COVID-19. General study findings and limits: Clones that contracted from day 15 to 85 had balanced CD4/CD8; later expanders were CD4+ biased.

To note about this clonotype: As yet, its antigen is unknown.

The CDR3 covers 14 residues. The V end was cut by 7 bases, the J end by 6 bases, with 19 bases between. From germline, CDR1 is MNHEY and CDR2 SMNVEV (reference sequence). 5'RACE primed from the constant segment yielded TCR alpha and TCR beta cDNA libraries bearing sample barcodes and UMIs. Each CDR3 protein is one row after TCRdb ran MiXCR on the 5' RACE reads. The sample records a few hundred thousand distinct CDR3 sequences, 20% to 30% being singletons. The source is an adult woman who had mild COVID-19 (a few samples of this study predate the infection). Cell type and time point are not known. The rearrangement uses TRBV27 and TRBJ2-7, with D uncertain. Material: PBMCs or a T cell subset sorted from them (not recorded which). CDR3 nucleotide sequence: TGTGCCAGCACCTCTCAACAAGGAGTTCGCGAGCAGTACTTC. Amino acids: CASTSQQGVREQYF.